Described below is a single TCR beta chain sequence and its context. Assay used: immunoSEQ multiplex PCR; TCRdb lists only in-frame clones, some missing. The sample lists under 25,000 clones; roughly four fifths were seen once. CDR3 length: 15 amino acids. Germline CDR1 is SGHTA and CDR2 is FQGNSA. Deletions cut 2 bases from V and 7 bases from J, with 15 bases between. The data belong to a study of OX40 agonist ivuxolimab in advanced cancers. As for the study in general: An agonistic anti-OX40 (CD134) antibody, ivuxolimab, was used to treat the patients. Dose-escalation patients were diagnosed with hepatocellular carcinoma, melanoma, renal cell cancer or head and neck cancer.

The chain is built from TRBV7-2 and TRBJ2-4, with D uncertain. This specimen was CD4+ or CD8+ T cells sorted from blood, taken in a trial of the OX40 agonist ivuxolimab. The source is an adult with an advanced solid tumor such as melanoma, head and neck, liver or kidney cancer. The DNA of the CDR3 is TGTGCCAGCAGCTTACGAGAACACTCATCGAACATTCAGTACTTC. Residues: CASSLREHSSNIQYF.